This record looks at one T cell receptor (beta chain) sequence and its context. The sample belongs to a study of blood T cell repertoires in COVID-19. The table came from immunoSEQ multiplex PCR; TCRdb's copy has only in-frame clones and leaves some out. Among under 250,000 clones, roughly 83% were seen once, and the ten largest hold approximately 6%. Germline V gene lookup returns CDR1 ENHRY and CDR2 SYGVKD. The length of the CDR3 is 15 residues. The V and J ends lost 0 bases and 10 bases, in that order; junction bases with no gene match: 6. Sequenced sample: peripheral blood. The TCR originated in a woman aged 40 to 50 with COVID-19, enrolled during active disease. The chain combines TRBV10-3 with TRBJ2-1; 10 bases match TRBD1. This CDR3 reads CAISESGTGAWEQFF. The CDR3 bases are TGTGCCATCAGTGAGTCCGGGACAGGGGCTTGGGAGCAGTTCTTC.